This record covers a single TCR beta chain. The antigen is not known. The data originate from a study of cytomegalovirus exposure and HLA in healthy donors. A multiplex PCR was run with 60 Vbeta primers and 13 Jbeta primers. Using immunoSEQ multiplex PCR, the repertoire was profiled, and TCRdb retains in-frame clones only, with some absent. The sample includes under 200,000 clones, about 86% seen only once; the top ten take approximately 2%. Notes on the study in general: Generally TCR sequences proved uncommon, though certain public TCRs appeared in numerous donors. Presence/absence results assume similar sequencing depth per donor, which may not hold. In a later analysis, the majority of CMV-associated beta chains seemingly showed HLA restriction.

The TCR was taken from a woman younger than 30 in good health and CMV-seronegative. The sequenced sample was PBMCs.

For the CDR3, the DNA is TGTGCCTGGAGTGGTAGCTCAGATACGCAGTATTTT. Translated: CAWSGSSDTQYF. The chain uses TRBV30 and TRBJ2-3; D uncertain. CDR1 and CDR2 from the germline V gene are GTSNPN and SVGIG (reference sequence). This CDR3 contains 12 residues. Trimming removed 1 base from V and 4 bases from J, with 6 bases in between.